This T cell receptor beta chain was found in a study of vaccination effects on CD4 cells after COVID-19. Study-level results: The vaccine-induced clones of healthy vaccinees included only 1 of 255 that cross-reacted with common cold coronaviruses.

ViraFEST expansion of antigen-specific CD4+ T cells with viral peptide pools preceded sequencing. Investigators separated out CD4+ T cells once approximately 10 days of culture had passed. Participants completed two doses of the BNT162b2 or mRNA-1273 vaccine. Half the medium was swapped for IL-2 medium on days 3 and 7. This clone was seen just once. As yet, its antigen is unknown. TCRdb's table, derived via immunoSEQ multiplex PCR, lists solely in-frame clones and lacks some. Of roughly 70,000 clones listed, over 70% are singletons. The origin of this receptor is a human donor who received a COVID-19 vaccine. The sample was CD4+ T cells from PBMCs cultured with HCoV-229E spike peptides, taken after COVID-19 vaccination.

CDR3 coding DNA: TGTGCCAGTACCAACAGGGTTAATTCACCCCTCCACTTT. It codes for CASTNRVNSPLHF. The chain couples TRBV19 to TRBJ1-6; a weak D match, TRBD1 (6 bases). Germline-derived CDR1 and CDR2 are LNHDA and SQIVND (reference sequence). This CDR3 has 13 residues. V lost 7 bases to trimming and J lost 6 bases, with 10 bases between them. The whole variable domain, remainder taken from reference TRBV19 and TRBJ1-6, is DGGITQSPKYLFRKEGQNVTLSCEQNLNHDAMYWYRQDPGQGLRLIYYSQIVNDFQKGDIAEGYSVSREKKESFPLTVTSAQKNPTAFYLCASTNRVNSPLHFGNGTRLTVT.